The 5 T cell receptor beta chains in this list originate from one sample, sequenced in a study of cytomegalovirus exposure and HLA in healthy donors. In the PCR, 60 Vbeta and 13 Jbeta primers were used. Measured with immunoSEQ multiplex PCR; TCRdb has only the in-frame clones, and not every one. Of tens of thousands of clones listed, around 74% are singletons. Sequenced sample: PBMCs. Receptor source: a woman aged 25 to 45 in good health and CMV-seropositive.

The J gene is TRBJ1-1, the V gene TRBV30, with TRBD1 matching over 7 bases. The CDR3 has 14 amino acids. Germline V gene lookup returns CDR1 GTSNPN and CDR2 SVGIG (reference sequence). V shed 4 bases and J 1 base; nucleotides not matched to a gene: 6. CDR3 region: CAWIPDRPNTEAFF. CDR3 nucleotide sequence: TGTGCCTGGATCCCGGACAGGCCGAACACTGAAGCTTTCTTT.

The chain joins TRBV18 to TRBJ2-3; 10 bases are shared with TRBD2. In germline, CDR1 is KGHSH, CDR2 LQKENI. CDR3 length equals 14 residues. J was trimmed by 7 bases and V by 4 bases; bases with no gene match: 5. This CDR3 reads CASSRAGGKNTQYF. The CDR3 DNA follows: TGTGCCAGCTCACGAGCGGGGGGGAAAAATACGCAGTATTTT. The complete variable domain, with remaining parts taken from reference TRBV18 and TRBJ2-3, reads NAGVMQNPRHLVRRRGQEARLRCSPMKGHSHVYWYRQLPEEGLKFMVYLQKENIIDESGMPKERFSAEFPKEGPSILRIQQVVRGDSAAYFCASSRAGGKNTQYFGPGTRLTVL.

This chain uses TRBV19 with TRBJ2-5; a weak D match, TRBD2 (6 bases). Trimming shortened V by 5 bases and J by 1 base, and 11 bases separated the two germline ends. Germline CDR1 is LNHDA and CDR2 is SQIVND (reference sequence). The CDR3 covers 14 residues. CDR3 DNA: TGTGCCAGTAGTCCGACTAGATTCCAAGAGACCCAGTACTTC. Its protein is CASSPTRFQETQYF.

In nucleotides, the CDR3 is TGTGCCAGCAGTCTACAGGGCGGAACTACCTACGAGCAGTACTTC. Protein: CASSLQGGTTYEQYF. The chain employs TRBV27 and TRBJ2-7, with D perhaps TRBD1 (6 bases). V gave up 5 bases and J gave up 2 bases, with 16 bases separating them. In germline, CDR1 is MNHEY, CDR2 SMNVEV (reference sequence). The CDR3 is made up of 15 amino acids.

The J gene is TRBJ2-2, the V gene TRBV29-1; possibly TRBD2 for D (5 bases). The germline gives CDR1 SQVTM, CDR2 ANQGSEA. With 4 bases removed from V and 2 bases from J, the gap between germline ends came to 8 bases. The CDR3 is 13 residues long. The CDR3 reads CSVVEGNTGELFF. In DNA, the CDR3 is TGCAGCGTTGTCGAGGGTAACACCGGGGAGCTGTTTTTT.